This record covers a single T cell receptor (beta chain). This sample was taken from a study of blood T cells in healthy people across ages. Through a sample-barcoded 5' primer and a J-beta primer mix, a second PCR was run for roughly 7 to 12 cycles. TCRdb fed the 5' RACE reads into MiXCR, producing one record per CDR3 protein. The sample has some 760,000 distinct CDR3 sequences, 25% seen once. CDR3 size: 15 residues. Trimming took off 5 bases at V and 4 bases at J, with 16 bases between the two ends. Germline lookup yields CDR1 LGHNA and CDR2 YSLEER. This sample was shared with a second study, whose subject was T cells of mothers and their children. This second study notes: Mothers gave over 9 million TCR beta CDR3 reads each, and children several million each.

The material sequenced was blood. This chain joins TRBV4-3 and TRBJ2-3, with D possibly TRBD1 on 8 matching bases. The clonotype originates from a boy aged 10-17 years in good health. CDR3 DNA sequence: TGCGCCAGCAGCGGACAGGGAGGGCCCCCAGATACGCAGTATTTT. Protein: CASSGQGGPPDTQYF.